This record concerns one T cell receptor (beta chain) sequence. This sample stems from a study of blood T cell repertoires in COVID-19. In the study overall: Spain, Italy and the United States supplied samples that represented acute and convalescent COVID-19.

Libraries were prepared by immunoSEQ multiplex PCR; TCRdb keeps only in-frame clonotypes and omits some of them. The table has about 230,000 clones, over 80% seen once. Germline CDR1 and CDR2: SGHTA and FQGNSA. The trim removed 4 bases at V and 4 bases at J, leaving 6 bases unmatched. The CDR3 totals 14 residues. Source material: peripheral blood. The rearrangement uses TRBV7-2 and TRBJ2-7, with 8 bases fitting TRBD1. This sequence originates from a man aged 30 to 39 with COVID-19, enrolled during active disease. For the CDR3, the DNA is TGTGCCAGCAGCTCCAGGACAGGGAGGTACGAGCAGTACTTC. It specifies CASSSRTGRYEQYF.